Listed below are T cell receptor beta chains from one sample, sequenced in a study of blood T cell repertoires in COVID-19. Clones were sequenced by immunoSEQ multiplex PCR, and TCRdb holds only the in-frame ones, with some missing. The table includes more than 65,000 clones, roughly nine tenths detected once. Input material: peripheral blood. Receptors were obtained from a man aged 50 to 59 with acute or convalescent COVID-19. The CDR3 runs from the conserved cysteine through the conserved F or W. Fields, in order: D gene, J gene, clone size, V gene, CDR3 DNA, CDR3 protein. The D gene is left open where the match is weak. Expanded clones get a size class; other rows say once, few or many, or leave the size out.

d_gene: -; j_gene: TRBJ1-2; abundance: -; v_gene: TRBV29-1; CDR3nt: TGCAGCGTTGTGGGACACGCCTATGGCTACACCTTC; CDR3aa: CSVVGHAYGYTF
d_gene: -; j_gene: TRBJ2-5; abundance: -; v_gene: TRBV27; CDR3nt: TGTGCCAGCAGTTTCCTCTCAGAGACCCAGTACTTC; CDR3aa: CASSFLSETQYF
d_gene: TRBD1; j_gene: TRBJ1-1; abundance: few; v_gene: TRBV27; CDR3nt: TGTGCCAGCAGTTTATTTGGACAGGGGAACACTGAAGCTTTCTTT; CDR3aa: CASSLFGQGNTEAFF
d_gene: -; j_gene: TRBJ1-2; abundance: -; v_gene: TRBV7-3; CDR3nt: TGTGCCAGCAGCCTTACAGGTCGCGAGGGCTACACCTTC; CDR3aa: CASSLTGREGYTF
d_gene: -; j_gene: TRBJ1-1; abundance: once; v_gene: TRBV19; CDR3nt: TGTGCCAGTAGTCCCGGACAGTACCCTGAAGCTTTCTTT; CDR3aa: CASSPGQYPEAFF
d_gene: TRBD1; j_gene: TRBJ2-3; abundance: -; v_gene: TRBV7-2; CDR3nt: TGTGCCAGCAGGGAGGACAGGCCTAGCACAGATACGCAGTATTTT; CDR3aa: CASREDRPSTDTQYF
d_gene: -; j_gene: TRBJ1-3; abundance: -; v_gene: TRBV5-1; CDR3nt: TGCGCCAGCAGCCCGGGGCTAGCGGATGGAAACACCATATATTTT; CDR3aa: CASSPGLADGNTIYF
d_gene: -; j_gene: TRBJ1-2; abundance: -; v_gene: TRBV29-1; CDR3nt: TGCAGCGTTGAAGTATTGGAGGTAGACGCGAACTATGGCTACACCTTC; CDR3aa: CSVEVLEVDANYGYTF
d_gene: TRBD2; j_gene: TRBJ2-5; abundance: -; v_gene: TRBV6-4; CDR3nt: TGTGCCAGCAGTCGAGCGGGGGGGTCACAAGAGACCCAGTACTTC; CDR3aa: CASSRAGGSQETQYF
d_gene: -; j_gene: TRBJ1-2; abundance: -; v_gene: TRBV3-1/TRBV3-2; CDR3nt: TGTGCCAGCAGCCAAGGGCCAGTAAGAAACGGCTACACCTTC; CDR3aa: CASSQGPVRNGYTF